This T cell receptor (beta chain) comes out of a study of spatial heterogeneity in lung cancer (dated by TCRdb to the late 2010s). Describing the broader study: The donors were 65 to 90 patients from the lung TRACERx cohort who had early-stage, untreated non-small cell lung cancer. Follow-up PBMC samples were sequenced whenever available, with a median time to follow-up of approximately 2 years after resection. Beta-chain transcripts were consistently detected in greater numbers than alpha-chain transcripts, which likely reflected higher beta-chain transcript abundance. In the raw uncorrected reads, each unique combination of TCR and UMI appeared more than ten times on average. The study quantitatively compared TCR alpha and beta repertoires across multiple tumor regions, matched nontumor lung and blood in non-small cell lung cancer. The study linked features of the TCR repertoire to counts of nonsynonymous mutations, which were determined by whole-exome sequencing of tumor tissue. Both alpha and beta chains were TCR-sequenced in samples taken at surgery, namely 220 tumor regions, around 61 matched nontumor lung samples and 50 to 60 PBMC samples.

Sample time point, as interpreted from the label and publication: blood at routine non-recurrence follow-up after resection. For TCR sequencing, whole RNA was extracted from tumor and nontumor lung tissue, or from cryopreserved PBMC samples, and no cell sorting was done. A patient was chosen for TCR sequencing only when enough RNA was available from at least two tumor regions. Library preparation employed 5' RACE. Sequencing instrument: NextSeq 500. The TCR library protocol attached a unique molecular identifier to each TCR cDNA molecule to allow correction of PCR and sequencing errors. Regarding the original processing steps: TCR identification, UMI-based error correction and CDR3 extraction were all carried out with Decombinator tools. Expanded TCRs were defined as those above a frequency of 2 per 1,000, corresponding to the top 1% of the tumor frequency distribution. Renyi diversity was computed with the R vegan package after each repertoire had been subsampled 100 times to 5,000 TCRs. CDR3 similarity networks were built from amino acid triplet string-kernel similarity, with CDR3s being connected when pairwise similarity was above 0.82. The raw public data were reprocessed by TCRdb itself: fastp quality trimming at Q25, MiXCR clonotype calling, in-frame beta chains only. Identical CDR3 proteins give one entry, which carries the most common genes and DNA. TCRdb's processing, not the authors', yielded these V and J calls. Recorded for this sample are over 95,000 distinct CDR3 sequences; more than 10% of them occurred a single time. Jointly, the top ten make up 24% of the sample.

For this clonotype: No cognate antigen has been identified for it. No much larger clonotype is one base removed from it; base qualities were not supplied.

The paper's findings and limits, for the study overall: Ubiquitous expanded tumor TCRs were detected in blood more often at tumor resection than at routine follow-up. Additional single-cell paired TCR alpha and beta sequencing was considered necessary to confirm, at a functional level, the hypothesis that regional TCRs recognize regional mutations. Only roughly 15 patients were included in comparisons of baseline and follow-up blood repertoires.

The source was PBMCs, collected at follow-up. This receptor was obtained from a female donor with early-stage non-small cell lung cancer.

Here is the DNA: TGCGCCAGCAGCTTGCTGTTGTTGAGGGCCCCCTACGAGCAGTACTTC. The translation is CASSLLLLRAPYEQYF. The sequence links TRBV5-1 to TRBJ2-7; matching of 5 bases hints at TRBD2 as the D gene. The CDR3, from cysteine to phenylalanine, totals 16 residues. Kept here is only the CDR3 DNA, which spans 48 bases and is read in frame from base 1. V is cut by 1 base and J by 2 bases, and the space between the germline ends is 16 bases. CDR1 and CDR2 are drawn from the germline V gene: SGHRS, YFSETQ.